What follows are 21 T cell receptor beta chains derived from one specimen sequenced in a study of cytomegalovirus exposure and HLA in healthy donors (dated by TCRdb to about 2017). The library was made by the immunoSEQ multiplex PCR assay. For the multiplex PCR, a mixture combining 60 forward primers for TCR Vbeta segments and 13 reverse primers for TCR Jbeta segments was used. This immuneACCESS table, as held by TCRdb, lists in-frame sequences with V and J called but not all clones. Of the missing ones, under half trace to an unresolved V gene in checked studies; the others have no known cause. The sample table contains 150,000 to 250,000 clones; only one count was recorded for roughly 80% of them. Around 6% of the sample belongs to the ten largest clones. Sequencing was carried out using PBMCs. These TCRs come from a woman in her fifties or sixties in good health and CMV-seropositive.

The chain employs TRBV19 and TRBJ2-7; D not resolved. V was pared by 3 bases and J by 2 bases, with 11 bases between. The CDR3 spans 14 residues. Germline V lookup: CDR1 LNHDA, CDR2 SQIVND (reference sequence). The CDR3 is CASSIVGTTYEQYF. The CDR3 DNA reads TGTGCCAGTAGTATTGTTGGCACTACCTACGAGCAGTACTTC.

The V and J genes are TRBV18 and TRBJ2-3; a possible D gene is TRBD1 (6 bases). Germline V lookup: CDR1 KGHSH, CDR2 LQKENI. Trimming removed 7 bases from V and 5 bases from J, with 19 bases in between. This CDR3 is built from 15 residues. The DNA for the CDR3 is TGTGCCAGCTTCCACGGGGTGGAAGGGGGAGATACGCAGTATTTT. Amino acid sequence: CASFHGVEGGDTQYF.

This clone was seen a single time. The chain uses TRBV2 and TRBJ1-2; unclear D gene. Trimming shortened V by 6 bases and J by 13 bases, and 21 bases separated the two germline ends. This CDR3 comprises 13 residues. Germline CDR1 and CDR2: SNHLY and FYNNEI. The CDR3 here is CASRLPAGEVGTF. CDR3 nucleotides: TGTGCCAGCAGGCTACCGGCTGGGGAGGTCGGCACCTTC.

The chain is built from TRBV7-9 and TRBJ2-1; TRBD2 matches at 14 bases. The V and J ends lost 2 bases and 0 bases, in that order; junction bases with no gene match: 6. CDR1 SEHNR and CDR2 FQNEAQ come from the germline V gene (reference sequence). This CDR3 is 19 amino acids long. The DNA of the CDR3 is TGTGCCAGCAGCTTATGGTCGACTAGCGGGAGGGCCTCCTACAATGAGCAGTTCTTC. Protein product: CASSLWSTSGRASYNEQFF.

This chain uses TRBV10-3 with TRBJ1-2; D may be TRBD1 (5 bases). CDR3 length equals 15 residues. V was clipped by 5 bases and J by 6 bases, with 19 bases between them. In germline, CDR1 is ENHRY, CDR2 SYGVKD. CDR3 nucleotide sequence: TGTGCCATCAGTCCTTCGACGGATTTCAGGGATGGCTACACCTTC. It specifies CAISPSTDFRDGYTF.

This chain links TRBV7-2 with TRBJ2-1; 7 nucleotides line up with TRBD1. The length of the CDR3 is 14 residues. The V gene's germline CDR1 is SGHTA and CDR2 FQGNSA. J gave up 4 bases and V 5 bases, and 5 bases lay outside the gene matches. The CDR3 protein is CASSAQQGYNEQFF. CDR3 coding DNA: TGTGCCAGCAGCGCGCAACAGGGGTACAATGAGCAGTTCTTC.

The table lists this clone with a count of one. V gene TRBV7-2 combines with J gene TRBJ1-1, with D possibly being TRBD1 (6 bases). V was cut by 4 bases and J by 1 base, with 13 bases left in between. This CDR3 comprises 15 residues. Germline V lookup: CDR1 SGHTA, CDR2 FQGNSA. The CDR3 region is CASSYLGQRNTEAFF. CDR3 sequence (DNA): TGTGCCAGCAGCTACCTAGGACAGAGGAACACTGAAGCTTTCTTT.

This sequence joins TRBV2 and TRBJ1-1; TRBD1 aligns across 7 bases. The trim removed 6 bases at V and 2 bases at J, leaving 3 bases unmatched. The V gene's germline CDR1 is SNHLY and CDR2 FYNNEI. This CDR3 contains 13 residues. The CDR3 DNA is TGTGCCAGCAGCGGACAGGATAACACTGAAGCTTTCTTT. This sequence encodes CASSGQDNTEAFF.

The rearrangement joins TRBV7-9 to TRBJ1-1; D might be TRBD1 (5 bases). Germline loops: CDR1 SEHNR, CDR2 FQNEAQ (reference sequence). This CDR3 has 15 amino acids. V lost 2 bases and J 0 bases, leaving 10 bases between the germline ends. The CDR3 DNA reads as TGTGCCAGCAGCTTACGGGCAGGGCTGAACACTGAAGCTTTCTTT. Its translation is CASSLRAGLNTEAFF.

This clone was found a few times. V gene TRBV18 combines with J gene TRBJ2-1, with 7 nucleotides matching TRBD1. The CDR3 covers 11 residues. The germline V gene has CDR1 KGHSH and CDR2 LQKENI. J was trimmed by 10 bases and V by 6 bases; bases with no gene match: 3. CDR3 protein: CASSSDREQFF. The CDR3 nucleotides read TGTGCCAGCTCCTCGGACAGGGAGCAGTTCTTC.

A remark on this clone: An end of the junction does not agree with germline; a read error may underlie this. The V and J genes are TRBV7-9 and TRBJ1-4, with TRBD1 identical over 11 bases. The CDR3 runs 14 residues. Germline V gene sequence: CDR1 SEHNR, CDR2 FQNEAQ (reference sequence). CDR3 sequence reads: CSSSRGQGGEKLFF. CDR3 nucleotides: TGTTCCAGCAGCCGGGGACAGGGGGGTGAAAAACTGTTTTTT.

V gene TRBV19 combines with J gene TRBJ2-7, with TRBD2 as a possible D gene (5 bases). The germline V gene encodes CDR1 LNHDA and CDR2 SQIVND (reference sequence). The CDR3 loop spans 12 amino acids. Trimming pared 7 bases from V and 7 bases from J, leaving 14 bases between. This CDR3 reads CASNEAGEEQYF. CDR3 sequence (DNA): TGTGCCAGTAACGAGGCCGGGGAAGAGCAGTACTTC.

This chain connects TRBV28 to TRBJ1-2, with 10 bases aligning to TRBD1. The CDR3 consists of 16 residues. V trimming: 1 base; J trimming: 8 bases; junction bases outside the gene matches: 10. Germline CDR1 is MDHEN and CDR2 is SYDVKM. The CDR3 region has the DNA TGTGCCAGCAGTTTATCAGGGGGACAGGGGATTCGAGGCTACACCTTC. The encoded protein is CASSLSGGQGIRGYTF.

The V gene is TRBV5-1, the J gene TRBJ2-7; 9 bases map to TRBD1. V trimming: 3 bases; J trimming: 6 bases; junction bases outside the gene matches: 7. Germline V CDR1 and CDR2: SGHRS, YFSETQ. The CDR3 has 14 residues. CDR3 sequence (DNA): TGCGCCAGCAGCTCTGGACAGGGGCGCCGCGAGCAGTACTTC. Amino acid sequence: CASSSGQGRREQYF.

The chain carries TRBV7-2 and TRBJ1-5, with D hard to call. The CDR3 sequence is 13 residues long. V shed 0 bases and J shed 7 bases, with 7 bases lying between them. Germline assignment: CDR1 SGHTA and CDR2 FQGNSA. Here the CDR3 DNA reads TGTGCCAGCAGCTTAGCGCGGCAACAGCCCCAGCATTTT. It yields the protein CASSLARQQPQHF.

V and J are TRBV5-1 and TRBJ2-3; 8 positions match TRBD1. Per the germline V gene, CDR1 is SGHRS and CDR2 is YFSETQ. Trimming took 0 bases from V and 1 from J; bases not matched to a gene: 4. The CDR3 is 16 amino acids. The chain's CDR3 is CASSLGQGSGTDTQYF. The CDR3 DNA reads TGCGCCAGCAGCTTGGGACAGGGGTCGGGCACAGATACGCAGTATTTT.

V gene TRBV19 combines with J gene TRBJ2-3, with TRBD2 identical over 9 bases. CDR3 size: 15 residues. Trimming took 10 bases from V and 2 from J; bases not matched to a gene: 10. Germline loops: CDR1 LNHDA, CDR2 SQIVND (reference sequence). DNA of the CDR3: TGTGCCACCCGCGGGGGGGCCTCTTACACAGATACGCAGTATTTT. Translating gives CATRGGASYTDTQYF.

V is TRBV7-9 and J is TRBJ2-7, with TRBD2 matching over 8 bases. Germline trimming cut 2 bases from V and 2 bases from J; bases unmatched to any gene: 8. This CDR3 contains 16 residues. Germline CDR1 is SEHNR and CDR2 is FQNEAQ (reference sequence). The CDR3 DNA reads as TGTGCCAGCAGCTTAAGCGGGAGAGAGCCAACCTACGAGCAGTACTTC. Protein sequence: CASSLSGREPTYEQYF.

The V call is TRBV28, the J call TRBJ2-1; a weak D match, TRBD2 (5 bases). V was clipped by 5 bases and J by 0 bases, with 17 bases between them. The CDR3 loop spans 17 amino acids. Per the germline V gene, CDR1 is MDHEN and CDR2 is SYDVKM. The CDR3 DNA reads TGTGCCAGCAGTGCATTGGGGAGAACCCCCTCCTACAATGAGCAGTTCTTC. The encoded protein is CASSALGRTPSYNEQFF.

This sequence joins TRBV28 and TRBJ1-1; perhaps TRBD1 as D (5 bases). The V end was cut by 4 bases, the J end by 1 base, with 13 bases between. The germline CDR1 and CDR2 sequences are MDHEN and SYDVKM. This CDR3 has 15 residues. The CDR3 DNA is TGTGCCAGCAGTTCTCCCGGGGGACCGAACACTGAAGCTTTCTTT. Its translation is CASSSPGGPNTEAFF.

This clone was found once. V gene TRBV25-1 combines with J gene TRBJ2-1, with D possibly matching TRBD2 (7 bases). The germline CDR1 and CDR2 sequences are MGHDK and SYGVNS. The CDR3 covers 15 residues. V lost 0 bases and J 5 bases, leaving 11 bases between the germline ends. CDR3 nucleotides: TGTGCCAGCAGTGAATACGCGGGGGCCCACAATGAGCAGTTCTTC. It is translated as CASSEYAGAHNEQFF.